This T cell receptor beta chain emerged from a study of T cell responses to AZD1222 COVID-19 vaccine. Turning to the study itself: Both about-4-week and about-12-week second-dose recipients were combined.

This CDR3 has 15 amino acids. Germline V gene data show CDR1 as SGHRS and CDR2 as YFSETQ. Trimming shortened V by 0 bases and J by 2 bases, and 9 bases separated the two germline ends. Some clones are missing from TCRdb's copy, which holds only in-frame ones; the method was immunoSEQ multiplex PCR. Among 140,000 or so clones, roughly nine tenths were seen once, and the ten largest hold around 1.9%. The TCR comes from an adult in good health. The sequences come from peripheral blood, collected on day 0 of AZD1222 vaccination. This sequence joins TRBV5-1 and TRBJ2-1; the D gene is possibly TRBD2 (6 bases). The CDR3 reads CASSLGLATYNEQFF. CDR3 nucleotides: TGCGCCAGCAGCTTGGGGCTAGCGACCTACAATGAGCAGTTCTTC.